These 24 T cell receptor beta chains were all obtained from the same sample, sequenced in a study of T-cell reconstitution after alpha-beta-depleted transplantation in children. It was with unique molecular identifiers that the TCRbeta library was prepared. Each CDR3 protein is one row after TCRdb ran MiXCR on the PCR reads. The sample gives approximately 200,000 distinct CDR3 sequences, about 15% of which show up once; less than 15% is in the top ten. The sample here was PBMCs from the stem cell graft donor, taken from the stem cell graft. These receptors originate from a human donor who donated a stem cell graft to a child with acute lymphoblastic leukemia.

This clonotype was found many times. This chain uses TRBV12-3 or TRBV12-4 with TRBJ2-5, with a possible D match to TRBD1 (6 bases). The length of the CDR3 is 16 residues. V gave up 3 bases and J gave up 2 bases, with 16 bases separating them. The CDR3 region is CASSLVQGRSQETQYF. For the CDR3, the DNA is TGTGCCAGCAGTTTGGTACAGGGAAGATCACAAGAGACCCAGTACTTC.

This clonotype was observed a handful of times. V is TRBV20-1 and J is TRBJ2-7; 13 positions agree with TRBD2. Germline V gives CDR1 DFQATT, CDR2 SNEGSKA (reference sequence). Trimming at V came to 3 bases and at J to 6 bases, leaving 11 bases not matched to a gene. The CDR3 has 16 amino acids. In nucleotides, the CDR3 is TGCAGTGCTAGTAAGGGACTAGCGGGAAGGGGGTTCGAGCAGTACTTC. This sequence encodes CSASKGLAGRGFEQYF.

This clonotype was detected many times. V gene TRBV5-1 combines with J gene TRBJ2-7, with D possibly being TRBD2 (6 bases). Germline V gene sequence: CDR1 SGHRS, CDR2 YFSETQ. CDR3 length: 13 residues. Deletions cut 0 bases from V and 7 bases from J, with 11 bases between. CDR3 residues: CASSLERVAEQYF. Here the CDR3 DNA reads TGCGCCAGCAGCTTGGAGCGGGTGGCAGAGCAGTACTTC.

This clonotype was seen repeatedly, ten times or more. The chain couples TRBV12-3 or TRBV12-4 to TRBJ2-3, with D possibly being TRBD2 (5 bases). The CDR3 runs to 15 residues. V was shortened by 9 bases and J by 1 base, with 17 bases between the two germline ends. As DNA, the CDR3 is TGTGCCAGTAGCCTAATACCGCGGGGCACAGATACGCAGTATTTT. The encoded protein is CASSLIPRGTDTQYF.

The CDR3 loop reads CASTNPVGSKYF. In DNA, the CDR3 is TGTGCCAGCACGAACCCGGTCGGCAGCAAGTACTTC. This chain uses TRBV6-6 with TRBJ2-7; D is uncertain. Germline CDR1 MNHNY, CDR2 SVGAGI (reference sequence). Trimming shortened V by 7 bases and J by 11 bases, and 18 bases separated the two germline ends. There are 12 residues in the CDR3.

On this clonotype itself: With a much larger clone just one base away, this may be a read error. This chain uses TRBV12-3 or TRBV12-4 with TRBJ1-2; no clear D. CDR3 length: 13 amino acids. This chain's CDR3 is CASRGDQVNGYNF. In DNA, the CDR3 is TGTGCCAGCAGGGGCGACCAAGTTAATGGCTACAACTTC.

V and J are TRBV7-9 and TRBJ2-3, with 11 bases aligning to TRBD2. Trimming removed 1 base from V and 4 bases from J; junction bases left unmatched: 4. Looked up from germline, CDR1 is SEHNR and CDR2 is FQNEAQ (reference sequence). The CDR3 is made up of 16 amino acids. The DNA of the CDR3 is TGTGCCAGCAGCTTAGGAGGTAGCGGGAGGGCAGATACGCAGTATTTT. This sequence encodes CASSLGGSGRADTQYF.

This clonotype was counted ten times or more. V is TRBV11-2 and J is TRBJ1-1; D unclear. Between the trimmed V and J ends, which lost 1 base and 2 bases, there was a span of 11 bases. Germline loops: CDR1 SGHAT, CDR2 FQNNGV. The length of the CDR3 is 15 residues. CDR3 sequence: CASSLGPSTNTEAFF. The CDR3, as DNA: TGTGCCAGCAGCTTAGGGCCGTCTACCAACACTGAAGCTTTCTTT.

A single count supports this clonotype. The chain combines TRBV7-9 with TRBJ1-4; D gene uncertain. Deletions cut 7 bases from V and 8 bases from J, with 14 bases between. CDR1 SEHNR and CDR2 FQNEAQ come from the germline V gene (reference sequence). The CDR3 contains 13 residues. In DNA form, the CDR3 reads TGTGCCAGCACCCGGGATCACTTAGAAAAACTGTTTTTT. Protein: CASTRDHLEKLFF.

There are many counts of this clonotype. The chain employs TRBV5-1 and TRBJ2-3, with D possibly matching TRBD2 (6 bases). The CDR3 extends over 16 amino acids. Germline CDR1 is SGHRS and CDR2 is YFSETQ. V lost 4 bases to trimming and J lost 2 bases, with 17 bases between them. DNA of the CDR3: TGCGCCAGCAGCGGGAGACTAGTAGCTCTCACAGATACGCAGTATTTT. Its protein is CASSGRLVALTDTQYF. The full variable domain, its missing parts supplied by reference TRBV5-1 and TRBJ2-3, is KAGVTQTPRYLIKTRGQQVTLSCSPISGHRSVSWYQQTPGQGLQFLFEYFSETQRNKGNFPGRFSGRQFSNSRSEMNVSTLELGDSALYLCASSGRLVALTDTQYFGPGTRLTVL.

Note on this clonotype: Since a much larger clone is just one base distant, this may be a read error. J is TRBJ2-5 and V is TRBV5-1; the D is unclear. The CDR3 runs to 12 residues. Per germline, CDR1 SGHRS and CDR2 YFSETQ. The CDR3 DNA reads TGCGCCAGCAGCTTTACGTCTGAGACCCACTACTTC. This sequence encodes CASSFTSETHYF.

This clonotype was observed a handful of times. This rearrangement joins TRBV5-1 to TRBJ2-1; 8 nucleotides agree with TRBD2. Germline V gene data show CDR1 as SGHRS and CDR2 as YFSETQ. The CDR3 consists of 17 residues. The J segment lost 3 bases and the V segment lost 2 bases, leaving 10 bases of the junction unmatched. Here the CDR3 DNA reads TGCGCCAGCAGCTTTGCTTCCAGCGGGAGCGGCTACAATGAGCAGTTCTTC. Protein sequence: CASSFASSGSGYNEQFF.

This clonotype was detected ten times or more. This chain uses TRBV5-1 with TRBJ2-5; D call uncertain. Germline V gene data show CDR1 as SGHRS and CDR2 as YFSETQ. This CDR3 has 15 amino acids. With 0 bases removed from V and 2 bases from J, the gap between germline ends came to 11 bases. DNA for the CDR3: TGCGCCAGCAGCTTGGGTCCGTCTTCACAAGAGACCCAGTACTTC. Protein product: CASSLGPSSQETQYF. The full variable domain, with the rest looked up from reference TRBV5-1 and TRBJ2-5, is KAGVTQTPRYLIKTRGQQVTLSCSPISGHRSVSWYQQTPGQGLQFLFEYFSETQRNKGNFPGRFSGRQFSNSRSEMNVSTLELGDSALYLCASSLGPSSQETQYFGPGTRLLVL.

This clonotype was observed at least ten times. The V and J genes are TRBV5-1 and TRBJ2-7; 11 bases are a match to TRBD2. The CDR3 sequence is 17 residues long. Unmatched junction bases numbered 9, after V lost 2 bases and J lost 2 bases. Germline V CDR1 and CDR2: SGHRS, YFSETQ. CDR3: CASSLTPSGRSAYEQYF. The CDR3 nucleotides read TGCGCCAGCAGCTTAACCCCTAGCGGGAGGTCCGCCTACGAGCAGTACTTC. The full variable domain, in which reference TRBV5-1 and TRBJ2-7 provide the parts outside the CDR3, is KAGVTQTPRYLIKTRGQQVTLSCSPISGHRSVSWYQQTPGQGLQFLFEYFSETQRNKGNFPGRFSGRQFSNSRSEMNVSTLELGDSALYLCASSLTPSGRSAYEQYFGPGTRLTVT.

As DNA, the CDR3 is TGTGCCAGCAGTTTATCGGGACGGAGCAATCAGCCCCAGCATTTT. It yields the protein CASSLSGRSNQPQHF. V is TRBV27 and J is TRBJ1-5; tentative D call: TRBD1 (5 bases). Germline V gene lookup returns CDR1 MNHEY and CDR2 SMNVEV (reference sequence). There are 15 residues in the CDR3. V shed 0 bases and J shed 1 base, with 7 bases lying between them.

This clonotype was seen repeatedly, ten times or more. The chain links TRBV10-3 to TRBJ2-7, with TRBD1 identical over 7 bases. The trim removed 2 bases at V and 3 bases at J, leaving 10 bases unmatched. The CDR3 loop spans 16 amino acids. From germline, CDR1 is ENHRY and CDR2 SYGVKD. The CDR3 region is CAISEAGQAENYEQYF. The CDR3 nucleotides read TGTGCCATCAGTGAGGCCGGACAGGCTGAGAACTACGAGCAGTACTTC.

This clonotype came up many times. The V call is TRBV5-1, the J call TRBJ2-7; 15 nucleotides line up with TRBD2. Germline V gene data show CDR1 as SGHRS and CDR2 as YFSETQ. This CDR3 contains 19 residues. V shed 2 bases and J 5 bases; nucleotides not matched to a gene: 14. In nucleotides, the CDR3 is TGCGCCAGCAGCTTCGACTCACCGGGACTAGCGGGAGGAAGCAACGAGCAGTACTTC. Its protein is CASSFDSPGLAGGSNEQYF. Supplemented by reference TRBV5-1 and TRBJ2-7, the full variable domain reads KAGVTQTPRYLIKTRGQQVTLSCSPISGHRSVSWYQQTPGQGLQFLFEYFSETQRNKGNFPGRFSGRQFSNSRSEMNVSTLELGDSALYLCASSFDSPGLAGGSNEQYFGPGTRLTVT.

This clonotype turned up a few times. The chain joins TRBV12-3 or TRBV12-4 to TRBJ2-1, with 15 bases aligning to TRBD2. V lost 4 bases to trimming and J lost 6 bases; unmatched junction nucleotides: 4. The CDR3 sequence is 16 residues long. The CDR3 spells CASSSGLAGGANEQFF. CDR3 sequence (DNA): TGTGCCAGCAGTTCGGGACTAGCGGGAGGAGCCAATGAGCAGTTCTTC.

This clonotype was picked up many times. The chain carries TRBV27 and TRBJ1-5; TRBD1 matches at 9 bases. CDR1 MNHEY and CDR2 SMNVEV come from the germline V gene (reference sequence). The V segment lost 3 bases and the J segment 2 bases; nucleotides outside the gene matches: 8. This CDR3 is built from 17 residues. The DNA of the CDR3 is TGTGCCAGCAGTTTCTCACAGGGGGCTGTTGGCAATCAGCCCCAGCATTTT. Protein: CASSFSQGAVGNQPQHF.

V is TRBV5-1 and J is TRBJ2-7; TRBD2 might be the D (6 bases). V was pared by 4 bases and J by 3 bases, with 20 bases between. This CDR3 spans 16 amino acids. Germline V gene lookup returns CDR1 SGHRS and CDR2 YFSETQ. The CDR3 region has the DNA TGCGCCAGCAGCCCGAACGAAGGAGGGACGTTCTACGAGCAGTACTTC. Its translation is CASSPNEGGTFYEQYF.

This clonotype came up many times. The chain recombines TRBV3-1 with TRBJ1-1, with a possible D match to TRBD1 (6 bases). This CDR3 has 15 residues. CDR1 and CDR2 from the germline V gene are LGHDT and YNNKEL (reference sequence). Between the trimmed V and J ends, which lost 4 bases and 1 base, there was a span of 13 bases. The DNA for the CDR3 is TGTGCCAGCAGCCTTCTGACAGGCGGGAACACTGAAGCTTTCTTT. Its translation: CASSLLTGGNTEAFF.

In its sample, this clonotype was seen many times. The rearrangement joins TRBV7-2 to TRBJ2-3; 7 bases are a match to TRBD2. The V gene end was trimmed by 5 bases and the J gene end by 7 bases; junction bases not matched to a gene: 3. Germline V gives CDR1 SGHTA, CDR2 FQGNSA. The CDR3 runs 12 residues. CDR3 coding DNA: TGTGCCAGCAGCGCTAGCGGAAATACGCAGTATTTT. This translates into CASSASGNTQYF. Looking up the rest from reference TRBV7-2 and TRBJ2-3 gives the full variable domain: GAGVSQSPSNKVTEKGKDVELRCDPISGHTALYWYRQSLGQGLEFLIYFQGNSAPDKSGLPSDRFSAERTGGSVSTLTIQRTQQEDSAVYLCASSASGNTQYFGPGTRLTVL.

On this clonotype: Since a much larger clone is just one base distant, this may be a read error. This chain uses TRBV4-1 with TRBJ2-4, with a possible D match to TRBD1 (8 bases). CDR3 length: 15 amino acids. The germline gives CDR1 MGHRA, CDR2 YSYEKL. The DNA of the CDR3 is TGCGCCAGCAGCCAAGGGACAGGGCGGGGGAACATTCATTACTTC. Translating it yields CASSQGTGRGNIHYF.

This clonotype was picked up many times. This sequence joins TRBV5-1 and TRBJ2-2; 8 bases fit TRBD2. CDR1 is SGHRS, CDR2 YFSETQ, per germline. After removal of 3 bases from V and 9 bases from J, the junction contained 16 bases not matched to a gene. The CDR3 extends over 17 amino acids. Written as DNA, the CDR3 is TGCGCCAGCAGCTATTTGGCGGGAGGCTCAAGAGGAAGGGAGCTGTTTTTT. It specifies CASSYLAGGSRGRELFF. Complete variable domain (other parts from reference TRBV5-1 and TRBJ2-2): KAGVTQTPRYLIKTRGQQVTLSCSPISGHRSVSWYQQTPGQGLQFLFEYFSETQRNKGNFPGRFSGRQFSNSRSEMNVSTLELGDSALYLCASSYLAGGSRGRELFFGEGSRLTVL.